The clone carrying this TCR beta chain was observed a handful of times. Its antigen is not known. Regarding treatment: oral pan-JAK inhibitor, 5-10 mg twice daily. Following RNA extraction, reverse transcription yielded cDNA that acted as the sequencing template. Assay: immunoSEQ multiplex PCR; the TCRdb copy retains only in-frame clones and omits some. Here the sample spans about 260,000 clones, approximately 60% being singletons. This sample stems from a study of CD8+ T cells in alopecia areata. Findings of the study overall: Greater clonality was observed in lesional scalp samples, especially alopecia totalis/universalis, versus normal scalp. Scalp sequencing captures resident alphabeta T cells of normal skin too.

Germline CDR1 reads LNHNV; CDR2 reads YYDKDF (reference sequence). The V gene lost 1 base and the J gene lost 7 bases, with 4 bases spanning the gap. The CDR3 contains 12 residues. This receptor was obtained from a human donor with alopecia areata. The chain combines TRBV15 with TRBJ1-4; no reliable D call. Material: CD4+ T cells sorted from blood, obtained around week 54, from a patient treated with tofacitinib. This CDR3 is CATSRGSEKLFF. The CDR3 nucleotides are TGTGCCACCAGCAGAGGAAGTGAAAAACTGTTTTTT.